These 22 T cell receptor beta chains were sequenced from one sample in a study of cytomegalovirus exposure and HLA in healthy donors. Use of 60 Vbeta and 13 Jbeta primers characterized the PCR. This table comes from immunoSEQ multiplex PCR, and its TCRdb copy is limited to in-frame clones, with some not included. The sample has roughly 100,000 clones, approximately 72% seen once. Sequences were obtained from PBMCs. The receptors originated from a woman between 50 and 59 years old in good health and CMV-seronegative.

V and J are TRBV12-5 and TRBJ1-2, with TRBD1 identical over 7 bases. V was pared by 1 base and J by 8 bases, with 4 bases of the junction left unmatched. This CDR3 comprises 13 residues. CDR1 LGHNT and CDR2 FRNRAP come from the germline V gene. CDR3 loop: CASGLEVGGGYTF. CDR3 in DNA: TGTGCTAGTGGTTTGGAGGTAGGGGGCGGCTACACCTTC. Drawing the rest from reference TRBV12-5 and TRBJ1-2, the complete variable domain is DARVTQTPRHKVTEMGQEVTMRCQPILGHNTVFWYRQTMMQGLELLAYFRNRAPLDDSGMPKDRFSAEMPDATLATLKIQPSEPRDSAVYFCASGLEVGGGYTFGSGTRLTVV.

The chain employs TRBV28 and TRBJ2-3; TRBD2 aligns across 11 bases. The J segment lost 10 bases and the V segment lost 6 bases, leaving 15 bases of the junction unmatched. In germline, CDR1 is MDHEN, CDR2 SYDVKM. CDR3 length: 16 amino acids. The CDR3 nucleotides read TGTGCCAGCAGCACTGGGACTAGCGGCCACCTCGGGGCGCAGTATTTT. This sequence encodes CASSTGTSGHLGAQYF.

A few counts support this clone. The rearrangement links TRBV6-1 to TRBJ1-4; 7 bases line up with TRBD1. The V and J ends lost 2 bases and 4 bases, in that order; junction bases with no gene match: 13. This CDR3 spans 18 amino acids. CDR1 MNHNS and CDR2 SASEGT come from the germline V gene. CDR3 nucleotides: TGTGCCAGCAGTGAATCCTACTGGCTCCGACAGGGTAATGAAAAACTGTTTTTT. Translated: CASSESYWLRQGNEKLFF.

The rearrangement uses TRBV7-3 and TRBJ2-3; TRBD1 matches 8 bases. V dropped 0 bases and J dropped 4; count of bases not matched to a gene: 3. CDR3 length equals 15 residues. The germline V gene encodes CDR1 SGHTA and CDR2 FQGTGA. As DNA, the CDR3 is TGTGCCAGCAGCTTAACATCGGACAGGGCAGATACGCAGTATTTT. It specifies CASSLTSDRADTQYF.

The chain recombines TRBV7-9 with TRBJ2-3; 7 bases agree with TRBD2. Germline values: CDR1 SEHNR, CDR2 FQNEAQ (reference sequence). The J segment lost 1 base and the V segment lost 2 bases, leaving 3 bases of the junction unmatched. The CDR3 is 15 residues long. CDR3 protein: CASSLKRDRTDTQYF. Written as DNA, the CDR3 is TGTGCCAGCAGCTTAAAGCGGGATCGCACAGATACGCAGTATTTT.

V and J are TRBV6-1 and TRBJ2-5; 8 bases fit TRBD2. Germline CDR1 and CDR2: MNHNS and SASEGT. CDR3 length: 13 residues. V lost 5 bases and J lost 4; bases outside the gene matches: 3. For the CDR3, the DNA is TGTGCCAGCAGTCAGGGACTAGGAGAGACCCAGTACTTC. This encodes CASSQGLGETQYF.

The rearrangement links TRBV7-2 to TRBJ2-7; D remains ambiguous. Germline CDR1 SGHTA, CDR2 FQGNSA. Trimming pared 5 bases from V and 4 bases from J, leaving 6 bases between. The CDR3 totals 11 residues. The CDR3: CASSKSYEQYF. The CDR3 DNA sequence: TGTGCCAGCAGCAAGAGTTACGAGCAGTACTTC. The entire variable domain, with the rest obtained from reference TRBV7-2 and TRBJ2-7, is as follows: GAGVSQSPSNKVTEKGKDVELRCDPISGHTALYWYRQSLGQGLEFLIYFQGNSAPDKSGLPSDRFSAERTGGSVSTLTIQRTQQEDSAVYLCASSKSYEQYFGPGTRLTVT.

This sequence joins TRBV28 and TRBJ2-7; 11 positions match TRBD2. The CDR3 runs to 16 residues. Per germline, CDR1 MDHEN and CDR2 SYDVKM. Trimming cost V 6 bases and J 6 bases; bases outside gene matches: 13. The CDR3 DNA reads TGTGCCAGCAGGGACAGGGGTAGCGGGAGGGCCCCCGAGCAGTACTTC. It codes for CASRDRGSGRAPEQYF.

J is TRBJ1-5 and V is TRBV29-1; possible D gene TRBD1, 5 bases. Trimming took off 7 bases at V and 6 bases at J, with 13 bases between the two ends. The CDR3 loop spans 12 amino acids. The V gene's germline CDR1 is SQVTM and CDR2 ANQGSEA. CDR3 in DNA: TGCAGCGGGGGGGAGGTCGGTCAGCCCCAGCATTTT. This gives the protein CSGGEVGQPQHF.

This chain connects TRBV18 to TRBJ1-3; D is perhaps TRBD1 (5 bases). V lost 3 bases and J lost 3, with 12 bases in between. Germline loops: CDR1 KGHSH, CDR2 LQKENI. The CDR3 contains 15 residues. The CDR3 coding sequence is TGTGCCAGCTCACCTACAGGTTATTATGGAAACACCATATATTTT. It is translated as CASSPTGYYGNTIYF.

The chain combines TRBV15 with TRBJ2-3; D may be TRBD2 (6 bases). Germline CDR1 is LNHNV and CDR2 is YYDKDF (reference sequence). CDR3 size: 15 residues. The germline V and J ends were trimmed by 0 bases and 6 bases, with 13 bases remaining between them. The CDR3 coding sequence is TGTGCCACCAGCAGAGATCGGGGGAGAGGGGATACGCAGTATTTT. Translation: CATSRDRGRGDTQYF.

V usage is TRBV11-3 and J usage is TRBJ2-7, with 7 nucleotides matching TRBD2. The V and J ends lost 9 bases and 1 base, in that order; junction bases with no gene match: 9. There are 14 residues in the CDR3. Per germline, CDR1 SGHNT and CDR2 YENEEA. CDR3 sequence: CASQAGLRSYEQYF. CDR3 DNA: TGTGCCAGTCAAGCGGGACTTCGGTCCTACGAGCAGTACTTC.

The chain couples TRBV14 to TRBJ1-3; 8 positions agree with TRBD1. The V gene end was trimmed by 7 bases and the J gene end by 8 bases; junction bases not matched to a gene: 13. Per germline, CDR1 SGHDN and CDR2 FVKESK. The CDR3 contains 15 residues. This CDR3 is CASNPDRDVRYTIYF. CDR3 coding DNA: TGTGCCAGCAACCCGGACAGGGATGTTCGGTACACCATATATTTT.

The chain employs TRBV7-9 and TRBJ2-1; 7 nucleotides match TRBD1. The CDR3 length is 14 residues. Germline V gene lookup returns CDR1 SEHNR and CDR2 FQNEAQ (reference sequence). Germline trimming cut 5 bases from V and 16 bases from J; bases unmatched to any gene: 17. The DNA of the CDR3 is TGTGCCAGCAGCCTATCCGGGACAGCCCTAGAAGCTTTCTTC. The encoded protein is CASSLSGTALEAFF.

Here the CDR3 reads CASSPAGGTLSYEQYF. DNA of the CDR3: TGTGCCAGCAGCCCGGCGGGGGGCACTCTCTCCTACGAGCAGTACTTC. The chain carries TRBV5-6 and TRBJ2-7; 8 positions agree with TRBD2. Germline V CDR1 and CDR2: SGHDT, YYEEEE. V lost 4 bases, J lost 0 bases, and 9 bases stayed unmatched. This CDR3 has 16 residues.

In nucleotides, the CDR3 is TGTGCCAGCAGCTTCACTCCCGGTCAGCCCCAGCATTTT. Its translation is CASSFTPGQPQHF. This rearrangement joins TRBV11-2 to TRBJ1-5, with D uncertain. The ends were cut back, 3 bases at V and 6 bases at J, with 9 bases in the middle. The CDR3 totals 13 residues. CDR1 is SGHAT, CDR2 FQNNGV, per germline.

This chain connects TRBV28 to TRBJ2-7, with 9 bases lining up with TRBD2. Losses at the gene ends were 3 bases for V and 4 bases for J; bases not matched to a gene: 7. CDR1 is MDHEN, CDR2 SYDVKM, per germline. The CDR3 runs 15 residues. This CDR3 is CASSFLAGGGYEQYF. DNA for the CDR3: TGTGCCAGCAGTTTCCTGGCGGGAGGGGGGTACGAGCAGTACTTC. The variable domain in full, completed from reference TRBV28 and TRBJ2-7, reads DVKVTQSSRYLVKRTGEKVFLECVQDMDHENMFWYRQDPGLGLRLIYFSYDVKMKEKGDIPEGYSVSREKKERFSLILESASTNQTSMYLCASSFLAGGGYEQYFGPGTRLTVT.

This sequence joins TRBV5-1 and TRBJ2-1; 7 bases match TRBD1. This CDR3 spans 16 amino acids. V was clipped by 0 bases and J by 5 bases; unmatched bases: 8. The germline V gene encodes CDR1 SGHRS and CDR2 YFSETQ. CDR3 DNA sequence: TGCGCCAGCAGCTTGGTTCGGGACAGAATCAACAATGAGCAGTTCTTC. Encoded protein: CASSLVRDRINNEQFF.

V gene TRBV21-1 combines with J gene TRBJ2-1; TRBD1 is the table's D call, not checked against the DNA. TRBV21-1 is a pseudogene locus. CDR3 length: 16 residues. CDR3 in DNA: TGTGCCAGCAGCAAAGCGGCGGGGACAGGGTGCAATGAGCAGTTCTTC. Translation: CASSKAAGTGCNEQFF.

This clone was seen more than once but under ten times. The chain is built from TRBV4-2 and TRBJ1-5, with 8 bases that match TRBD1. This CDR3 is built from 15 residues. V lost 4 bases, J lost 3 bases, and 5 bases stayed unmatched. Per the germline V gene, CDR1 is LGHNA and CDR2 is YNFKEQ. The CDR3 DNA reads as TGTGCCAGCAGCCCCTTGGGACAGGACAATCAGCCCCAGCATTTT. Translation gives CASSPLGQDNQPQHF.

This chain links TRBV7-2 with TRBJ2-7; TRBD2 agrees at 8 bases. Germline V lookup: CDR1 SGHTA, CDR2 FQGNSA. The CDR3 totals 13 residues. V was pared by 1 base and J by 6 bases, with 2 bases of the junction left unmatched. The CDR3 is CASSLEAGGEQYF. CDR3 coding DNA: TGTGCCAGCAGCTTAGAGGCGGGAGGCGAGCAGTACTTC. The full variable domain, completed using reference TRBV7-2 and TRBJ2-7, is GAGVSQSPSNKVTEKGKDVELRCDPISGHTALYWYRQSLGQGLEFLIYFQGNSAPDKSGLPSDRFSAERTGGSVSTLTIQRTQQEDSAVYLCASSLEAGGEQYFGPGTRLTVT.

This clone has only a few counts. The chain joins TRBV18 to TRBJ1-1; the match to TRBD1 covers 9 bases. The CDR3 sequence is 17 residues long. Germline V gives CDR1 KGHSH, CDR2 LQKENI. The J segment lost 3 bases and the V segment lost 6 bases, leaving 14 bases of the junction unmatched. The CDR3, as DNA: TGTGCCAGCTCGCCCGGGACAGGGAGAAATTCGGACACTGAAGCTTTCTTT. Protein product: CASSPGTGRNSDTEAFF.